This T cell receptor beta chain was recovered during a study of sequential checkpoint blockade in melanoma. Study overall: First-line arms were nivolumab then ipilimumab, or the reverse, randomized 1:1. Both treatment sequences were followed by maintenance nivolumab.

The CDR3 loop spans 15 amino acids. Trimming left V 3 bases short and J 5 bases short, with 13 bases between. Germline CDR1 and CDR2: LNHNV and YYDKDF (reference sequence). The repertoire was sequenced with immunoSEQ multiplex PCR; TCRdb's copy has only in-frame clones and lacks some. The table has about 40,000 clones, 86% seen once; the top ten hold 9% to 15%. Treatment meaning: randomized to nivolumab then ipilimumab (arm A) or the reverse (arm B). DNA-damaging chemotherapy had not been given to any patient beforehand. From thawed PBMCs, live CD3+CD8+ cells negative for CD19 and CD56 were sorted. V gene TRBV15 combines with J gene TRBJ1-4; D gene uncertain. The sequence was obtained from a human donor with melanoma. Here the sequenced sample was CD8+ T cells sorted from blood (inferred from file names), taken from a patient given nivolumab and ipilimumab in sequence. Here the CDR3 reads CATSSPRQTNEKLFF. DNA of the CDR3: TGTGCCACCAGCAGCCCCAGGCAGACCAATGAAAAACTGTTTTTT.